The 31 T cell receptor beta chains presented below share a single source sample, sequenced in a study of blood T cell repertoires in COVID-19. Repertoires were generated with immunoSEQ multiplex PCR, while TCRdb's copy carries only in-frame clones and drops some. Found here are roughly 100,000 clones, roughly 90% of them singletons; the top ten hold roughly 4.2%. The specimen sequenced was peripheral blood. The receptors were sampled from a human donor with COVID-19, enrolled during active disease. The donor label of this sample is uncertain.

This chain joins TRBV19 and TRBJ1-6; tentatively, D is TRBD1 (5 bases). Per germline, CDR1 LNHDA and CDR2 SQIVND (reference sequence). The CDR3 extends over 14 amino acids. V was shortened by 5 bases and J by 8 bases, with 13 bases between the two germline ends. The DNA of the CDR3 is TGTGCCAGTAGTGACGGTTGGGGGGATTCACCCCTCCACTTT. Amino acid sequence: CASSDGWGDSPLHF. The variable domain in full, completed from reference TRBV19 and TRBJ1-6, reads DGGITQSPKYLFRKEGQNVTLSCEQNLNHDAMYWYRQDPGQGLRLIYYSQIVNDFQKGDIAEGYSVSREKKESFPLTVTSAQKNPTAFYLCASSDGWGDSPLHFGNGTRLTVT.

This chain uses TRBV2 with TRBJ2-2; D possibly corresponds to TRBD2 (7 bases). The CDR3 length is 16 residues. Germline CDR1 SNHLY, CDR2 FYNNEI. Trimming removed 6 bases at V and 1 base at J, with 15 bases between. The CDR3 region has the DNA TGTGCCAGCAGCTACGGGGGGACAAGGAACACCGGGGAGCTGTTTTTT. It encodes CASSYGGTRNTGELFF.

This clone was observed a single time. V gene TRBV19 combines with J gene TRBJ2-2; a possible D gene is TRBD1 (5 bases). CDR3 size: 15 residues. Germline CDR1 and CDR2: LNHDA and SQIVND (reference sequence). Trimming shortened V by 5 bases and J by 4 bases, and 14 bases separated the two germline ends. DNA of the CDR3: TGTGCCAGTAGTCAGGGCCAGGTTAGCACCGGGGAGCTGTTTTTT. This gives the protein CASSQGQVSTGELFF.

The chain employs TRBV3-1 (or the pseudogene TRBV3-2) and TRBJ2-3; D remains ambiguous. The CDR3 loop spans 15 amino acids. The V end was cut by 0 bases, the J end by 5 bases, with 12 bases between. Germline V lookup: CDR1 LGHDT, CDR2 YNNKEL (reference sequence). The CDR3 region is CASSQDRLDGDTQYF. For the CDR3, the DNA is TGTGCCAGCAGCCAAGATCGGCTAGATGGAGATACGCAGTATTTT.

The V gene is TRBV6-6, the J gene TRBJ1-5; possible D gene TRBD1, 6 bases. The CDR3 runs 14 residues. The V gene lost 2 bases and the J gene lost 4 bases, with 9 bases spanning the gap. Germline loops: CDR1 MNHNY, CDR2 SVGAGI (reference sequence). CDR3 sequence (DNA): TGTGCCAGCAGTTACGCGGGGGCTAATCAGCCCCAGCATTTT. Residues: CASSYAGANQPQHF.

The chain combines TRBV2 with TRBJ1-5; the D is unclear. Looked up from germline, CDR1 is SNHLY and CDR2 is FYNNEI. V lost 2 bases and J 0 bases, leaving 8 bases between the germline ends. The CDR3 spans 15 residues. The CDR3: CASSELPNSNQPQHF. CDR3 DNA: TGTGCCAGCAGTGAACTACCTAATAGCAATCAGCCCCAGCATTTT.

The rearrangement joins TRBV4-1 to TRBJ1-2; D unresolved. CDR3 length equals 14 residues. V was clipped by 0 bases and J by 7 bases, with 12 bases between them. The germline CDR1 and CDR2 sequences are MGHRA and YSYEKL. The CDR3 sequence: CASSQDRDTGGYTF. For the CDR3, the DNA is TGCGCCAGCAGCCAAGACCGGGATACTGGTGGCTACACCTTC.

The rearrangement links TRBV7-9 to TRBJ1-2, with 10 bases that match TRBD1. In germline, CDR1 is SEHNR, CDR2 FQNEAQ (reference sequence). The CDR3 has 18 residues. V shed 4 bases, J shed 2 bases, and the junction held 13 bases outside the gene matches. This chain's CDR3 is CASSSTIARGQGNYGYTF. CDR3 DNA: TGTGCCAGCAGCTCTACGATTGCGAGGGGACAGGGGAACTATGGCTACACCTTC.

This chain connects TRBV2 to TRBJ2-1, with 9 bases matching TRBD2. Germline-derived CDR1 and CDR2 are SNHLY and FYNNEI. The CDR3 runs to 15 residues. Trimming cost V 4 bases and J 7 bases; bases outside gene matches: 8. The CDR3: CASSGVAGAENEQFF. The CDR3 region has the DNA TGTGCCAGCAGTGGAGTAGCGGGGGCTGAGAATGAGCAGTTCTTC. The full variable domain, with the rest looked up from reference TRBV2 and TRBJ2-1, is EPEVTQTPSHQVTQMGQEVILRCVPISNHLYFYWYRQILGQKVEFLVSFYNNEISEKSEIFDDQFSVERPDGSNFTLKIRSTKLEDSAMYFCASSGVAGAENEQFFGPGTRLTVL.

The V and J genes are TRBV5-1 and TRBJ2-5; TRBD1 is a possible D gene (5 bases). The ends were cut back, 4 bases at V and 1 base at J, with 11 bases in the middle. Germline CDR1 SGHRS, CDR2 YFSETQ. The length of the CDR3 is 14 residues. Here the CDR3 DNA reads TGCGCCAGCAGCGTAGACAGTGGCCAAGAGACCCAGTACTTC. This codes for CASSVDSGQETQYF.

In DNA form, the CDR3 reads TGCAGCGTTGATGGCGTGGGCGCAACAGATACGCAGTATTTT. This encodes CSVDGVGATDTQYF. The rearrangement links TRBV29-1 to TRBJ2-3; D call uncertain. V lost 3 bases and J lost 3, with 13 bases in between. There are 14 residues in the CDR3. Germline CDR1 SQVTM, CDR2 ANQGSEA.

V and J are TRBV11-3 and TRBJ1-3, with D hard to call. The CDR3 is made up of 15 amino acids. Germline assignment: CDR1 SGHNT and CDR2 YENEEA. V lost 3 bases to trimming and J lost 0 bases, with 9 bases between them. CDR3 in amino acids: CASSFRENSGNTIYF. Here the CDR3 DNA reads TGTGCCAGCAGCTTCCGGGAAAACTCTGGAAACACCATATATTTT. The whole variable domain, filled in from reference TRBV11-3 and TRBJ1-3, reads EAGVVQSPRYKIIEKKQPVAFWCNPISGHNTLYWYLQNLGQGPELLIRYENEEAVDDSQLPKDRFSAERLKGVDSTLKIQPAELGDSAVYLCASSFRENSGNTIYFGEGSWLTVV.

This clone has only a few counts. The genes are TRBV10-3 and TRBJ1-6; 7 bases are shared with TRBD1. CDR3 size: 15 residues. V shed 3 bases and J 9 bases; nucleotides not matched to a gene: 8. Per the germline V gene, CDR1 is ENHRY and CDR2 is SYGVKD. CDR3 protein: CAISESRGLVSPLHF. The CDR3 bases are TGTGCCATCAGTGAATCGAGGGGGCTTGTTTCACCCCTCCACTTT.

The V call is TRBV19, the J call TRBJ2-3; maybe TRBD1 (6 bases). Between the trimmed V and J ends, which lost 5 bases and 1 base, there was a span of 16 bases. The germline V gene encodes CDR1 LNHDA and CDR2 SQIVND (reference sequence). The CDR3 loop spans 16 amino acids. CDR3 DNA sequence: TGTGCCAGTAGTCCAGGACAGCTTAGAGGCACAGATACGCAGTATTTT. Its protein is CASSPGQLRGTDTQYF.

The J gene is TRBJ2-2, the V gene TRBV3-1 (or the pseudogene TRBV3-2); D gene unclear. V lost 1 base and J 7 bases, leaving 7 bases between the germline ends. CDR1 and CDR2 from the germline V gene are LGHDT and YNNKEL (reference sequence). The length of the CDR3 is 13 residues. In DNA, the CDR3 is TGTGCCAGCAGCCAAGTAAAGCACGGGGAGCTGTTTTTT. Translating gives CASSQVKHGELFF.

The V gene is TRBV25-1, the J gene TRBJ2-3; possibly TRBD2 for D (5 bases). V was cut by 10 bases and J by 0 bases, with 11 bases left in between. CDR1 is MGHDK and CDR2 is SYGVNS in the germline V gene. The length of the CDR3 is 13 residues. CDR3 sequence reads: CATTEDSTDTQYF. CDR3 bases: TGTGCCACCACGGAGGATAGCACAGATACGCAGTATTTT.

DNA of the CDR3: TGTGCCAGCAGCTCTATAATCCATGAGCAGTTCTTC. Its protein product is CASSSIIHEQFF. This chain connects TRBV11-2 to TRBJ2-1, with D unresolved. Deletions cut 4 bases from V and 8 bases from J, with 9 bases between. Germline V lookup: CDR1 SGHAT, CDR2 FQNNGV. This CDR3 is built from 12 residues.

The chain recombines TRBV18 with TRBJ1-5; 7 bases fit TRBD1. Germline CDR1 is KGHSH and CDR2 is LQKENI. The CDR3 loop spans 15 amino acids. Trimming removed 5 bases from V and 2 bases from J; junction bases left unmatched: 6. The DNA for the CDR3 is TGTGCCAGCTCAATGGACAGGCTGGGCAATCAGCCCCAGCATTTT. Protein: CASSMDRLGNQPQHF. Filled out from reference TRBV18 and TRBJ1-5, the complete variable domain reads NAGVMQNPRHLVRRRGQEARLRCSPMKGHSHVYWYRQLPEEGLKFMVYLQKENIIDESGMPKERFSAEFPKEGPSILRIQQVVRGDSAAYFCASSMDRLGNQPQHFGDGTRLSIL.

This clone was observed once. The chain couples TRBV10-3 to TRBJ2-7; D remains unclear. The germline V gene has CDR1 ENHRY and CDR2 SYGVKD. V was pared by 4 bases and J by 2 bases, with 12 bases between. The CDR3 contains 14 residues. The CDR3 DNA is TGTGCCATCAGTGGTGATGCAGGCGCCTACGAGCAGTACTTC. Its translation is CAISGDAGAYEQYF.

The chain has TRBV2 and TRBJ1-5; D remains ambiguous. Germline lookup yields CDR1 SNHLY and CDR2 FYNNEI. Between the trimmed V and J ends, which lost 3 bases and 2 bases, there was a span of 8 bases. CDR3 length equals 14 residues. CDR3 sequence: CASSDRSGNQPQHF. The CDR3 DNA reads as TGTGCCAGCAGTGACAGGTCTGGCAATCAGCCCCAGCATTTT.

The J gene is TRBJ1-2, the V gene TRBV7-8; D gene unclear. Trimming shortened V by 4 bases and J by 8 bases, and 11 bases separated the two germline ends. The germline V gene encodes CDR1 SGHVS and CDR2 FQNEAQ. The length of the CDR3 is 12 residues. The CDR3 spells CASSSQTPGYTF. The CDR3 DNA reads as TGTGCCAGCAGCTCTCAGACACCCGGCTACACCTTC. Full variable domain (outside the CDR3, taken from reference TRBV7-8 and TRBJ1-2): GAGVSQSPRYKVAKRGQDVALRCDPISGHVSLFWYQQALGQGPEFLTYFQNEAQLDKSGLPSDRFFAERPEGSVSTLKIQRTQQEDSAVYLCASSSQTPGYTFGSGTRLTVV.

This chain joins TRBV2 and TRBJ1-2, with TRBD1 matching over 11 bases. Germline lookup yields CDR1 SNHLY and CDR2 FYNNEI. The junction had 7 bases not matched to a gene; V was cut back by 6 bases and J by 7 bases. The CDR3 spans 14 residues. CDR3 amino acids: CASRRDRGEGGYTF. The CDR3 DNA is TGTGCCAGCAGGAGGGACAGGGGGGAGGGTGGCTACACCTTC.

The chain uses TRBV7-9 and TRBJ1-6; no definite D call. V lost 4 bases and J 3 bases, leaving 16 bases between the germline ends. CDR3 length equals 17 residues. Germline CDR1 SEHNR, CDR2 FQNEAQ (reference sequence). The CDR3 coding sequence is TGTGCCAGCAGCTCTATGGGAGGGCGCGACTATAATTCACCCCTCCACTTT. This sequence encodes CASSSMGGRDYNSPLHF. Full variable domain (missing parts from reference TRBV7-9 and TRBJ1-6): DTGVSQNPRHKITKRGQNVTFRCDPISEHNRLYWYRQTLGQGPEFLTYFQNEAQLEKSRLLSDRFSAERPKGSFSTLEIQRTEQGDSAMYLCASSSMGGRDYNSPLHFGNGTRLTVT.

V usage is TRBV12-3 or TRBV12-4 and J usage is TRBJ1-3; D remains ambiguous. The length of the CDR3 is 13 residues. V dropped 6 bases and J dropped 4 bases, with 10 bases sitting between them. CDR3 nucleotides: TGTGCCAGCAGCCTATTTCTGGGAAACACCATATATTTT. Amino acid sequence: CASSLFLGNTIYF.

This clone has just one count. The chain links TRBV6-5 to TRBJ1-5; D not certain. The CDR3 covers 12 residues. Germline loops: CDR1 MNHEY, CDR2 SVGAGI. The DNA for the CDR3 is TGTGCGGCCGGCAGGCTCGCAGGGCCCCAGCATTTT. This encodes CAAGRLAGPQHF.

The chain combines TRBV10-2 with TRBJ2-5; possibly TRBD2 for D (5 bases). Trimming took 0 bases from V and 7 from J, leaving 9 bases between them. Germline CDR1 and CDR2: WSHSY and SAAADI. This CDR3 spans 13 amino acids. The CDR3 nucleotides are TGCGCCAGCAGTGAGTCGAGTCGGGGGACCCAGTACTTC. It yields the protein CASSESSRGTQYF.

The rearrangement uses TRBV11-3 and TRBJ1-1; perhaps TRBD1 as D (6 bases). The CDR3 length is 13 residues. V was clipped by 9 bases and J by 4 bases, with 15 bases between them. Germline V gene sequence: CDR1 SGHNT, CDR2 YENEEA. The CDR3 DNA sequence: TGTGCCAGTTTACAGGGTGTCGGCACTGAAGCTTTCTTT. As protein: CASLQGVGTEAFF.

The chain has TRBV7-8 and TRBJ2-5, with D perhaps matching TRBD1 (8 bases). This CDR3 has 20 amino acids. The V end was cut by 1 base, the J end by 5 bases, with 29 bases between. Germline CDR1 SGHVS, CDR2 FQNEAQ. The CDR3 nucleotides are TGTGCCAGCAGCTTAGTTAGCGCTCAGGGGGCGGCTAGCGGAACGGAGACCCAGTACTTC. Translation gives CASSLVSAQGAASGTETQYF.

This clone has a handful of counts. The chain uses TRBV5-6 and TRBJ2-4; D might be TRBD2 (7 bases). The CDR3 contains 16 residues. The V and J ends lost 3 bases and 2 bases respectively, with 15 bases between them. Germline lookup yields CDR1 SGHDT and CDR2 YYEEEE. The CDR3 DNA follows: TGTGCCAGCAGCTCCGAGGGGGGGTCGACCAAAAACATTCAGTACTTC. Its translation: CASSSEGGSTKNIQYF.

The chain recombines TRBV5-8 with TRBJ1-1; D remains unclear. V was pared by 4 bases and J by 0 bases, with 13 bases between. This CDR3 is built from 15 residues. Per germline, CDR1 SGHTS and CDR2 YDEGEE. The CDR3, as DNA: TGTGCCAGCAGCCGGAGCGGGCACATGAACACTGAAGCTTTCTTT. This encodes CASSRSGHMNTEAFF.

The genes are TRBV2 and TRBJ1-4; D unresolved. CDR3 length: 14 residues. V was shortened by 8 bases and J by 5 bases, with 15 bases between the two germline ends. Germline CDR1 reads SNHLY; CDR2 reads FYNNEI. In DNA form, the CDR3 reads TGTGCCAGCCGCCTCTCCGGGTCAAATGAAAAACTGTTTTTT. Translation gives CASRLSGSNEKLFF.